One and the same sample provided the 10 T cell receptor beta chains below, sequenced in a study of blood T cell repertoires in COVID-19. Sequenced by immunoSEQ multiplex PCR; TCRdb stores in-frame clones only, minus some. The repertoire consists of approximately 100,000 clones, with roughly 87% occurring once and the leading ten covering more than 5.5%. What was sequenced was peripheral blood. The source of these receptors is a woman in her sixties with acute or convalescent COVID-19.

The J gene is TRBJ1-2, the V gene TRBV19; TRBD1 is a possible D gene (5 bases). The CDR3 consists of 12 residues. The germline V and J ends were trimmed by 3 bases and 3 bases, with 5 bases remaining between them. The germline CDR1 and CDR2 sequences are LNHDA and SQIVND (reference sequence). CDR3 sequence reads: CASSMTDYGYTF. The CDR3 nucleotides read TGTGCCAGTAGTATGACAGACTATGGCTACACCTTC. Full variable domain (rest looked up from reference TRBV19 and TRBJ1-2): DGGITQSPKYLFRKEGQNVTLSCEQNLNHDAMYWYRQDPGQGLRLIYYSQIVNDFQKGDIAEGYSVSREKKESFPLTVTSAQKNPTAFYLCASSMTDYGYTFGSGTRLTVV.

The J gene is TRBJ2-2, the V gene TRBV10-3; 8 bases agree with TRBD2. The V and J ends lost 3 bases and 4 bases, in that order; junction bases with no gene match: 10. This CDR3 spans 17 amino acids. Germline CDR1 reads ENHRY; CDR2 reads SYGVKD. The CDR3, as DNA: TGTGCCATCAGTGAACCCATCGGGAGGGGGGGCACCGGGGAGCTGTTTTTT. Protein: CAISEPIGRGGTGELFF.

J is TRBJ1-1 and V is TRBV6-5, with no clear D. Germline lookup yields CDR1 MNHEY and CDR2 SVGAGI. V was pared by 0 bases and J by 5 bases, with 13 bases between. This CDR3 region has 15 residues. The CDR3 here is CASSYSIAGGTEAFF. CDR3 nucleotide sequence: TGTGCCAGCAGTTACTCGATCGCGGGTGGGACTGAAGCTTTCTTT.

The CDR3: CASSLAQGAREKLFF. CDR3 in DNA: TGTGCCAGCAGCTTAGCGCAGGGGGCACGAGAAAAACTGTTTTTT. V usage is TRBV7-9 and J usage is TRBJ1-4, with 8 bases fitting TRBD1. Trimming cost V 0 bases and J 8 bases; bases outside gene matches: 5. CDR1 and CDR2 from the germline V gene are SEHNR and FQNEAQ (reference sequence). The CDR3 is 15 residues long.

The CDR3 DNA reads as TGTGCCAGCAGCATAGGAGGACAGAAGATCTATGGCTACACCTTC. Translated, it gives CASSIGGQKIYGYTF. The V gene is TRBV11-2, the J gene TRBJ1-2, with a weak D call TRBD1 (6 bases). Germline assignment: CDR1 SGHAT and CDR2 FQNNGV. The CDR3 has 15 residues. The germline V and J ends were trimmed by 5 bases and 4 bases, with 17 bases remaining between them.

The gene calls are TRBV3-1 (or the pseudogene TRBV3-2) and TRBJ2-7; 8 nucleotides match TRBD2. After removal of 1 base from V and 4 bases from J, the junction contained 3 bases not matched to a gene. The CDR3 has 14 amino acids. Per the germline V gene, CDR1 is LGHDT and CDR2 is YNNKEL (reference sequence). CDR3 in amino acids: CASSQAGTSYEQYV. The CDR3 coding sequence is TGTGCCAGCAGCCAAGCCGGGACTAGTTACGAGCAGTACGTC.

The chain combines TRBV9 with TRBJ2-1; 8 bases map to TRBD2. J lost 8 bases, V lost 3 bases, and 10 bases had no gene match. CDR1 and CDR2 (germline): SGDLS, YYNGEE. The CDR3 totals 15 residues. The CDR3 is CASSAVAGSSYEQFF. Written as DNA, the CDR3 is TGTGCCAGCAGCGCTGTAGCGGGGAGTAGCTATGAGCAGTTCTTC.

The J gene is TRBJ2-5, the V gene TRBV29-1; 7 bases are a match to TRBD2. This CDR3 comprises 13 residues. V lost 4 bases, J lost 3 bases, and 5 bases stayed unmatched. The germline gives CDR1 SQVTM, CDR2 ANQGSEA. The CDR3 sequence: CSVAGGGEETQYF. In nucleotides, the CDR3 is TGCAGCGTTGCGGGGGGTGGGGAAGAGACCCAGTACTTC. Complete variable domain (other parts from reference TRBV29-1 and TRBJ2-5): SAVISQKPSRDICQRGTSLTIQCQVDSQVTMMFWYRQQPGQSLTLIATANQGSEATYESGFVIDKFPISRPNLTFSTLTVSNMSPEDSSIYLCSVAGGGEETQYFGPGTRLLVL.

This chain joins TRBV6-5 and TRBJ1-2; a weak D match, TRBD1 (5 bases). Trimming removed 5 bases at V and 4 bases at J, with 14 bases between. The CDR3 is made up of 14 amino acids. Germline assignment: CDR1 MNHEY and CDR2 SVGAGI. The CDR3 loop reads CASSPQEMIYGYTF. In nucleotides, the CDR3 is TGTGCCAGCAGTCCACAGGAAATGATCTATGGCTACACCTTC.

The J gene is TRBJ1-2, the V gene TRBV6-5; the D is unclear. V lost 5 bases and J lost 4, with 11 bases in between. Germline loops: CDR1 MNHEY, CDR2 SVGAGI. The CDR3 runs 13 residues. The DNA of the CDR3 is TGTGCCAGCAGTCCAGTCCGCGGCTATGGCTACACCTTC. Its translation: CASSPVRGYGYTF.